The rows below give T cell receptor beta chains drawn from one sample of a study of cytomegalovirus exposure and HLA in healthy donors. Profiling relied on immunoSEQ multiplex PCR, and the TCRdb table lists in-frame clones only, not all of them. The sample carries 75,000 to 90,000 clones, over 65% recorded once. The sequenced sample was PBMCs. Every receptor here comes from a man between 45 and 60 years old in good health and CMV-seronegative. The conserved cysteine and the conserved F or W are not part of the CDR3 here. The order of the fields is J gene, V gene, clone size, CDR3 protein. Only some rows state a clone size, as once, few, many or a class for expanded clones.

TRBJ2-7 TRBV18 NA ASSRLQGTHEQY
TRBJ2-3 TRBV4-1 NA ASSHLPGQGTSASDTQY
TRBJ1-4 TRBV2 NA ASSPGGEFEKLF
TRBJ2-2 TRBV28 NA ASSLSRELF
TRBJ2-1 TRBV5-1 NA ASRPGQGEYNEQF
TRBJ2-3 TRBV10-3 NA AISESRTGVSTDTQY
TRBJ2-2 TRBV7-3 NA ASSSSGADLGTGELF
TRBJ1-1 TRBV7-6 once AGRPITGGEAF
TRBJ1-1 TRBV7-2 NA ASSTGQNTEAF
TRBJ1-1 TRBV2 NA ASNLRQGSTEAF
TRBJ1-2 TRBV15 NA ATSRGVGQGKRSVNYGYT
TRBJ1-6 TRBV10-3 NA AIGGEPYNSPLH
TRBJ2-3 TRBV6-4 once ASSDLPRDTQY
TRBJ1-6 TRBV30 NA AWRQGLGDNSPLH
TRBJ2-1 TRBV9 few ATASGSNNEQF
TRBJ1-5 TRBV15 NA ATSRVGAEGNQPQH
TRBJ2-5 TRBV5-4 NA ASSLDAGGGKTQY
TRBJ1-6 TRBV18 NA ASSVKGTADSPLH
TRBJ1-1 TRBV5-1 NA ASRSADTGTGGLEAF
TRBJ2-5 TRBV14 NA ASSQGNARSETQY
TRBJ2-7 TRBV2 once ASNPSGGQRIYEQY
TRBJ1-1 TRBV7-3 NA ASSTDTNTEAF
TRBJ1-2 TRBV11-2 NA ASSLDSGSNYGYT
TRBJ2-1 TRBV5-4 NA ASSTGGRNEQF
TRBJ2-1 TRBV4-2 NA ASSQDGGLAGGDEQF
TRBJ2-4 TRBV10-2 once ASSERLAGDLAKNIQY
TRBJ1-2 TRBV5-6 once ASSDGAGVANYGYT
TRBJ1-2 TRBV5-1 NA ASSPGQGARRNYGYT
TRBJ1-1 TRBV29-1 NA SVEPQLNTEAF
TRBJ2-4 TRBV21-1 few ASSNLPAVRGKNIQY
TRBJ2-7 TRBV11-2 once ASSQGGKTTAYEQY
TRBJ1-2 TRBV6-1 NA ASTLGGQGSYGYT